Below, 25 T cell receptor beta chains from the same sample are listed, as sequenced in a study of spatial heterogeneity in lung cancer. Whole-study findings and limits: Counts of expanded intratumoral alpha and beta TCRs tracked tumor mutation counts.

Time point of the sample: sample taken at primary tumor resection. The antigens of these receptors remain unknown. TCRdb itself ran the 5' RACE reads through MiXCR, one entry per CDR3 protein. The repertoire holds 9,000 to 13,000 distinct CDR3 sequences, with about 13% as singletons. The source was lung tumor tissue, collected at surgery. All receptors come from a male donor with early-stage non-small cell lung cancer.

The CDR3 sequence: CASSPTGSSYEQYF. The CDR3 coding sequence is TGTGCCAGCAGCCCCACCGGGAGCTCCTACGAGCAGTACTTC. The J gene is TRBJ2-7, the V gene TRBV27; D may be TRBD2 (6 bases). Trimming cost V 6 bases and J 0 bases, with 12 bases left between them. Germline CDR1 MNHEY, CDR2 SMNVEV (reference sequence). CDR3 length equals 14 residues.

This clonotype was observed a handful of times. The chain carries TRBV2 and TRBJ1-6; D remains unclear. The CDR3 extends over 15 amino acids. From germline, CDR1 is SNHLY and CDR2 FYNNEI. V dropped 8 bases and J dropped 4 bases, with 15 bases sitting between them. This CDR3 reads CASVQAREYNSPLHF. Written as DNA, the CDR3 is TGTGCCAGCGTCCAAGCTAGGGAATATAATTCACCCCTCCACTTT.

There are many counts of this clonotype. In DNA, the CDR3 is TGTGCCAGCAGCTCGGGAGGCAGTCGGTCAACAGGAGGCTACACCTTC. Translating gives CASSSGGSRSTGGYTF. J is TRBJ1-2 and V is TRBV5-4; possibly TRBD1 for D (5 bases). This CDR3 spans 16 amino acids. Germline V CDR1 and CDR2: SGHNT, YYREEE (reference sequence). The germline V and J ends were trimmed by 3 bases and 8 bases, with 23 bases remaining between them.

This chain uses TRBV27 with TRBJ1-2; 7 bases are shared with TRBD1. The CDR3 is 15 residues long. V lost 7 bases, J lost 3 bases, and 11 bases stayed unmatched. Germline assignment: CDR1 MNHEY and CDR2 SMNVEV (reference sequence). CDR3 in DNA: TGTGCCAGCACTAGCTTGGGACAGTCCGACTATGGCTACACCTTC. This translates into CASTSLGQSDYGYTF.

At least ten counts were recorded for this clonotype. The chain uses TRBV5-1 and TRBJ2-6; D not certain. Germline values: CDR1 SGHRS, CDR2 YFSETQ. CDR3 length: 17 amino acids. Trimming pared 0 bases from V and 0 bases from J, leaving 10 bases between. In nucleotides, the CDR3 is TGCGCCAGCAGCTTGGTTTTTCTGGGCTCTGGGGCCAACGTCCTGACTTTC. This gives the protein CASSLVFLGSGANVLTF.

This chain connects TRBV28 to TRBJ1-6; no definite D call. The CDR3 contains 15 residues. Trimming removed 2 bases at V and 7 bases at J, with 12 bases between. Germline values: CDR1 MDHEN, CDR2 SYDVKM. CDR3 loop: CASSLRSGWNSPLHF. The CDR3 region has the DNA TGTGCCAGCAGTTTAAGGTCGGGGTGGAATTCACCCCTCCACTTT.

V usage is TRBV20-1 and J usage is TRBJ2-1, with 11 bases aligning to TRBD2. The CDR3 extends over 15 amino acids. The junction had 6 bases not matched to a gene; V was cut back by 5 bases and J by 3 bases. CDR1 is DFQATT and CDR2 is SNEGSKA in the germline V gene (reference sequence). DNA of the CDR3: TGCAGTGCTCATAGACTAGCGGGGTACTACAATGAGCAGTTCTTC. It yields the protein CSAHRLAGYYNEQFF.

This clonotype was observed at least ten times. This sequence joins TRBV6-2 or TRBV6-3 and TRBJ1-2; TRBD1 is a possible D gene (5 bases). The V end lost 7 bases, the J end lost 5 bases, and 20 bases lay between the germline ends. CDR3 length: 15 amino acids. Germline loops: CDR1 MNHEY, CDR2 SVGEGT. The CDR3: CASIDDSGSPYGYTF. CDR3 nucleotide sequence: TGTGCCAGCATCGACGACAGTGGTTCCCCGTATGGCTACACCTTC.

This clonotype is medium-sized (0.01 to 0.1%). V and J are TRBV5-1 and TRBJ1-5; 8 nucleotides agree with TRBD1. The ends lost 1 base at V and 10 bases at J; junction bases unmatched: 7. This CDR3 is 14 amino acids long. The germline CDR1 and CDR2 sequences are SGHRS and YFSETQ. CDR3 sequence (DNA): TGCGCCAGCAGCTTGTCAGGTCAGGGGGCACCCCAGCATTTT. Translating it yields CASSLSGQGAPQHF. Variable domain in full (rest from reference TRBV5-1 and TRBJ1-5): KAGVTQTPRYLIKTRGQQVTLSCSPISGHRSVSWYQQTPGQGLQFLFEYFSETQRNKGNFPGRFSGRQFSNSRSEMNVSTLELGDSALYLCASSLSGQGAPQHFGDGTRLSIL.

In this sample, this clonotype turned up a few times. The CDR3 region has the DNA TGTGCCAGCTCCCAGATAGACTGGGGCGAGCAGTACTTC. It codes for CASSQIDWGEQYF. This chain links TRBV18 with TRBJ2-7; D is undetermined. V lost 6 bases and J lost 6, with 15 bases in between. CDR3 length: 13 residues. Germline CDR1 reads KGHSH; CDR2 reads LQKENI.

In its sample, this clonotype was seen a few times. The chain couples TRBV5-6 to TRBJ2-5; D is unclear. CDR1 is SGHDT, CDR2 YYEEEE, per germline. The CDR3 sequence is 13 residues long. Trimming removed 1 base from V and 4 bases from J, with 8 bases in between. The CDR3 protein is CASSLTRVETQYF. The CDR3 DNA is TGTGCCAGCAGCTTGACACGCGTAGAGACCCAGTACTTC.

This chain connects TRBV5-1 to TRBJ2-4, with D maybe TRBD1 (5 bases). The CDR3 is 14 residues long. V was pared by 0 bases and J by 8 bases, with 12 bases between. Germline CDR1 and CDR2: SGHRS and YFSETQ. In nucleotides, the CDR3 is TGCGCCAGCAGCTTGGGTACAGGAGACGACATTCAGTACTTC. Translating gives CASSLGTGDDIQYF.

This clonotype was recorded many times. V usage is TRBV6-5 and J usage is TRBJ1-2; no reliable D call. The CDR3 totals 13 residues. Germline lookup yields CDR1 MNHEY and CDR2 SVGAGI. V gave up 2 bases and J gave up 4 bases, with 8 bases separating them. CDR3 sequence reads: CASSYEGSYGYTF. The CDR3 nucleotides are TGTGCCAGCAGTTACGAAGGTAGCTATGGCTACACCTTC.

This clonotype appeared many times. This rearrangement joins TRBV27 to TRBJ2-6; 9 bases fit TRBD1. CDR1 MNHEY and CDR2 SMNVEV come from the germline V gene (reference sequence). This CDR3 is 16 amino acids long. V lost 6 bases to trimming and J lost 4 bases; unmatched junction nucleotides: 7. CDR3 residues: CASSVTGGTGANVLTF. For the CDR3, the DNA is TGTGCCAGCAGCGTAACAGGGGGCACGGGGGCCAACGTCCTGACTTTC.

There are many counts of this clonotype. This chain connects TRBV6-2 or TRBV6-3 to TRBJ2-2; D unclear. V was clipped by 7 bases and J by 8 bases, with 8 bases between them. In germline, CDR1 is MNHEY, CDR2 SVGEGT. The CDR3 is 11 residues long. CDR3 DNA: TGTGCCAGCAAGAAGGAGGGGGAGCTGTTTTTT. Protein sequence: CASKKEGELFF.

In this sample, this clonotype turned up many times. The chain is built from TRBV18 and TRBJ2-2; D uncertain. Trimming removed 5 bases from V and 4 bases from J, with 14 bases in between. The CDR3 extends over 15 amino acids. Germline V gives CDR1 KGHSH, CDR2 LQKENI. The CDR3 DNA sequence: TGTGCCAGCTCAACCGTGAGTTACGGCACCGGGGAGCTGTTTTTT. It yields the protein CASSTVSYGTGELFF.

By frequency in the sample, this clonotype is medium-sized. J is TRBJ1-2 and V is TRBV11-2; D might be TRBD1 (6 bases). Germline-derived CDR1 and CDR2 are SGHAT and FQNNGV. The CDR3 length is 15 residues. With 2 bases removed from V and 2 bases from J, the gap between germline ends came to 12 bases. This chain's CDR3 is CASSLSAGENYGYTF. The CDR3 nucleotides read TGTGCCAGCAGCTTAAGTGCAGGGGAGAACTATGGCTACACCTTC. Together with reference TRBV11-2 and TRBJ1-2, the CDR3 gives the full variable domain: EAGVAQSPRYKIIEKRQSVAFWCNPISGHATLYWYQQILGQGPKLLIQFQNNGVVDDSQLPKDRFSAERLKGVDSTLKIQPAKLEDSAVYLCASSLSAGENYGYTFGSGTRLTVV.

The chain uses TRBV10-3 and TRBJ2-3; D may match TRBD1 or TRBD2 (6 bases each). Trimming left V 3 bases short and J 0 bases short, with 13 bases between. Looked up from germline, CDR1 is ENHRY and CDR2 is SYGVKD. This CDR3 region has 16 residues. The CDR3 spells CAISDPGGASTDTQYF. Written as DNA, the CDR3 is TGTGCCATCAGTGACCCCGGGGGCGCTAGCACAGATACGCAGTATTTT.

This clonotype was counted between two and nine times. J is TRBJ1-2 and V is TRBV7-2, with D unresolved. V lost 5 bases to trimming and J lost 0 bases, with 7 bases between them. Germline V gene lookup returns CDR1 SGHTA and CDR2 FQGNSA. This CDR3 contains 13 residues. Here the CDR3 DNA reads TGTGCCAGCAGCCCCCAAGCTAACTATGGCTACACCTTC. Translating gives CASSPQANYGYTF.

This chain uses TRBV7-2 with TRBJ2-3; D unresolved. Germline V gives CDR1 SGHTA, CDR2 FQGNSA. The CDR3 runs 13 residues. V gave up 2 bases and J gave up 2 bases, with 5 bases separating them. Written as DNA, the CDR3 is TGTGCCAGCAGCTTACACTTCACAGATACGCAGTATTTT. This gives the protein CASSLHFTDTQYF.

At least ten counts were recorded for this clonotype. The chain employs TRBV5-1 and TRBJ2-3, with D possibly called TRBD1 or TRBD2 (6 bases each). V lost 0 bases and J 1 base, leaving 12 bases between the germline ends. This CDR3 comprises 16 residues. Germline V lookup: CDR1 SGHRS, CDR2 YFSETQ. The CDR3 nucleotides read TGCGCCAGCAGCTTGGGTCTGGGGGGCGGCACAGATACGCAGTATTTT. Translating it yields CASSLGLGGGTDTQYF.

V is TRBV5-5 and J is TRBJ2-3; perhaps TRBD2 as D (6 bases). Germline V gene data show CDR1 as SGHKS and CDR2 as YYEKEE (reference sequence). The V gene lost 0 bases and the J gene lost 3 bases, with 11 bases spanning the gap. There are 15 residues in the CDR3. CDR3 DNA: TGTGCCAGCAGCTTGGGGCTCGGGAGTACAGATACGCAGTATTTT. Amino acid sequence: CASSLGLGSTDTQYF.

This clonotype was seen many times. The gene calls are TRBV29-1 and TRBJ2-7; 7 nucleotides match TRBD1. J gave up 1 base and V 4 bases, and 4 bases lay outside the gene matches. CDR1 and CDR2 from the germline V gene are SQVTM and ANQGSEA. CDR3 length equals 13 residues. The chain's CDR3 is CSVARQGSYEQYF. CDR3 in DNA: TGCAGCGTTGCCCGACAGGGTTCCTACGAGCAGTACTTC.

The count of this clonotype is one. This chain joins TRBV27 and TRBJ1-1, with 10 bases that match TRBD1. Germline V lookup: CDR1 MNHEY, CDR2 SMNVEV (reference sequence). The CDR3 has 17 amino acids. V gave up 5 bases and J gave up 0 bases; unmatched junction bases: 9. The CDR3: CASSPRDRGIMNTEAFF. In nucleotides, the CDR3 is TGTGCCAGCAGTCCCCGGGACAGGGGTATTATGAACACTGAAGCTTTCTTT.

This clonotype was detected only a few times. V is TRBV11-2 and J is TRBJ2-6; D is perhaps TRBD1 (6 bases). From germline, CDR1 is SGHAT and CDR2 FQNNGV. This CDR3 spans 16 amino acids. Deletions cut 4 bases from V and 1 base from J, with 11 bases between. The CDR3, as DNA: TGTGCCAGCAGCTCCCACAGGGCATCTGGGGCCAACGTCCTGACTTTC. It codes for CASSSHRASGANVLTF.